This TCR beta chain was obtained from a study of cytomegalovirus exposure and HLA in healthy donors. Study-wide findings and caveats: Accurate prediction of most subjects' HLA-A and HLA-B alleles from TCR beta sequences was reported. Analyzed later, most CMV-associated TCR beta chains appeared HLA-restricted.

Primers included in the PCR were 60 Vbeta and 13 Jbeta primers. TCRdb's table, derived via immunoSEQ multiplex PCR, lists solely in-frame clones and lacks some. The sample lists fewer than 120,000 clones, about 86% seen once, with 1.5% to 2% in the top ten. The germline gives CDR1 MNHEY, CDR2 SVGAGI. V lost 7 bases and J lost 8; bases outside the gene matches: 9. The length of the CDR3 is 15 residues. As regards this clone: Its antigen is not known.

This chain uses TRBV6-5 with TRBJ1-4; TRBD1 matches at 11 bases. The sequence was obtained from a middle-aged man in good health and CMV-seronegative. The sequenced sample consisted of PBMCs. The CDR3 DNA reads as TGTGCCAGCACCAGAACCGGGACAGGGGGAGAAAAACTGTTTTTT. Protein: CASTRTGTGGEKLFF.